The 24 T cell receptor beta chains given below trace back to one sample, sequenced in a study of blood T cell repertoires in COVID-19. Method: immunoSEQ multiplex PCR; TCRdb's copy keeps in-frame clones and lacks some. This table holds a few hundred thousand clones, roughly 85% found once. The sequenced material came from peripheral blood. The receptors were sampled from a man aged 50 or older who had recovered from COVID-19.

This clone was seen a single time. The CDR3 loop is CASSQVLLGGLETQYF. The CDR3 DNA reads TGTGCCAGCAGCCAAGTACTTTTAGGGGGTCTAGAGACCCAGTACTTC. The chain combines TRBV4-2 with TRBJ2-5; weak D call: TRBD1 (6 bases). The CDR3 is made up of 16 amino acids. Trimming cost V 1 base and J 4 bases, with 16 bases left between them. The germline gives CDR1 LGHNA, CDR2 YNFKEQ.

This rearrangement joins TRBV5-1 to TRBJ2-7, with 8 bases identical to TRBD2. From germline, CDR1 is SGHRS and CDR2 YFSETQ. J gave up 7 bases and V 0 bases, and 6 bases lay outside the gene matches. The CDR3 contains 14 residues. The CDR3 DNA reads TGCGCCAGCAGCTTGGCAGCGGGAGTCGTAGAGCAGTACTTC. Residues: CASSLAAGVVEQYF.

The rearrangement links TRBV18 to TRBJ1-1; D ambiguous. CDR3 length: 14 amino acids. The germline V and J ends were trimmed by 0 bases and 1 base, with 6 bases remaining between them. The germline V gene has CDR1 KGHSH and CDR2 LQKENI. In nucleotides, the CDR3 is TGTGCCAGCTCACCACCTACGGGGAACACTGAAGCTTTCTTT. Translation gives CASSPPTGNTEAFF.

The chain couples TRBV5-1 to TRBJ2-2; 10 bases fit TRBD1. Germline loops: CDR1 SGHRS, CDR2 YFSETQ. CDR3 size: 15 residues. V lost 4 bases to trimming and J lost 7 bases; unmatched junction nucleotides: 7. CDR3 loop: CASSARQGADGELFF. CDR3 coding DNA: TGCGCCAGCAGCGCCCGACAGGGGGCGGACGGGGAGCTGTTTTTT.

The chain couples TRBV30 to TRBJ1-1; 10 positions agree with TRBD1. The germline CDR1 and CDR2 sequences are GTSNPN and SVGIG (reference sequence). Losses at the gene ends were 0 bases for V and 10 bases for J; bases not matched to a gene: 8. CDR3 size: 14 residues. CDR3 sequence reads: CAWSVRRTGGVAFF. Here the CDR3 DNA reads TGTGCCTGGAGTGTACGAAGGACAGGGGGTGTAGCTTTCTTT.

The sample holds one count of this clone. The CDR3 spells CASSRTKLSYEQYF. CDR3 in DNA: TGTGCCAGCAGCCGCACCAAGCTCTCCTACGAGCAGTACTTC. The chain couples TRBV28 to TRBJ2-7; D call uncertain. Germline-derived CDR1 and CDR2 are MDHEN and SYDVKM. This CDR3 contains 14 residues. Trimming pared 6 bases from V and 0 bases from J, leaving 12 bases between. Complete variable domain (other parts from reference TRBV28 and TRBJ2-7): DVKVTQSSRYLVKRTGEKVFLECVQDMDHENMFWYRQDPGLGLRLIYFSYDVKMKEKGDIPEGYSVSREKKERFSLILESASTNQTSMYLCASSRTKLSYEQYFGPGTRLTVT.

V and J are TRBV11-2 and TRBJ1-2; D may be TRBD1 (5 bases). Trimming took off 4 bases at V and 6 bases at J, with 24 bases between the two ends. The CDR3 runs to 17 residues. Germline assignment: CDR1 SGHAT and CDR2 FQNNGV. The CDR3: CASSSVRGRRGRDGYTF. DNA for the CDR3: TGTGCCAGCAGCTCAGTACGGGGGAGGCGGGGCCGTGATGGCTACACCTTC. The complete variable domain, with remaining parts taken from reference TRBV11-2 and TRBJ1-2, reads EAGVAQSPRYKIIEKRQSVAFWCNPISGHATLYWYQQILGQGPKLLIQFQNNGVVDDSQLPKDRFSAERLKGVDSTLKIQPAKLEDSAVYLCASSSVRGRRGRDGYTFGSGTRLTVV.

J is TRBJ2-2 and V is TRBV2; no clear D. Trimming pared 4 bases from V and 5 bases from J, leaving 8 bases between. Per the germline V gene, CDR1 is SNHLY and CDR2 is FYNNEI. The CDR3 loop spans 13 amino acids. The CDR3 is CASSGWATGELFF. CDR3 nucleotide sequence: TGTGCCAGCAGTGGGTGGGCTACCGGGGAGCTGTTTTTT.

The chain links TRBV7-4 to TRBJ1-6; 9 positions match TRBD1. Unmatched junction bases numbered 12, after V lost 4 bases and J lost 8 bases. The germline V gene has CDR1 SGHVT and CDR2 SQSDAQ. CDR3 length equals 17 residues. As DNA, the CDR3 is TGTGCCAGCAGCTCAACTCTTGGGACAGGGTTTGATTCACCCCTCCACTTT. Its protein is CASSSTLGTGFDSPLHF.

This chain connects TRBV18 to TRBJ1-3; D is unclear. Trimming stripped 2 bases from V and 2 bases from J, with 13 bases between. Germline CDR1 KGHSH, CDR2 LQKENI. The CDR3 consists of 16 residues. CDR3 nucleotides: TGTGCCAGCTCACCAGCGGCAGCGTGGGCTGGAAACACCATATATTTT. Translated, it gives CASSPAAAWAGNTIYF.

This clone showed up just a few times. This chain links TRBV12-3 or TRBV12-4 with TRBJ1-2; weak D call: TRBD1 (5 bases). The CDR3 is 12 residues long. Trimming removed 3 bases from V and 5 bases from J, with 7 bases in between. Here the CDR3 reads CASSFRGYGYTF. DNA for the CDR3: TGTGCCAGCAGTTTTCGGGGGTATGGCTACACCTTC.

Only a few counts were recorded for this clone. The CDR3, as DNA: TGTGCCAGCAGTTGGGGAGGCGGGAACACTGAAGCTTTCTTT. Translation: CASSWGGGNTEAFF. The V gene is TRBV5-5, the J gene TRBJ1-1; D not certain. V lost 5 bases to trimming and J lost 1 base, with 12 bases between them. Germline V gene data show CDR1 as SGHKS and CDR2 as YYEKEE (reference sequence). The CDR3 is made up of 14 amino acids. Complete variable domain (other parts from reference TRBV5-5 and TRBJ1-1): DAGVTQSPTHLIKTRGQQVTLRCSPISGHKSVSWYQQVLGQGPQFIFQYYEKEERGRGNFPDRFSARQFPNYSSELNVNALLLGDSALYLCASSWGGGNTEAFFGQGTRLTVV.

J is TRBJ1-5 and V is TRBV24-1; TRBD1 is a possible D gene (5 bases). Trimming cost V 12 bases and J 4 bases, with 18 bases left between them. Germline V CDR1 and CDR2: KGHDR, SFDVKD. The CDR3 is 14 amino acids. The CDR3 region has the DNA TGTGCCTCCTCGGGGGGGGGTTATAATCAGCCCCAGCATTTT. Protein sequence: CASSGGGYNQPQHF.

V and J are TRBV6-5 and TRBJ2-1; the D is unclear. The ends were cut back, 8 bases at V and 6 bases at J, with 8 bases in the middle. In germline, CDR1 is MNHEY, CDR2 SVGAGI. There are 11 residues in the CDR3. CDR3 DNA: TGTGCCAGCCGTAGTGGCAATGAGCAGTTCTTC. This translates into CASRSGNEQFF.

CDR3 sequence (DNA): TGTGCCAGCAGTTTAGGAGGAAAACAGCCCCAGCATTTT. The encoded protein is CASSLGGKQPQHF. The genes are TRBV12-3 or TRBV12-4 and TRBJ1-5; D remains unclear. Trimming cost V 1 base and J 7 bases, with 8 bases left between them. This CDR3 contains 13 residues.

This clone appeared a single time. V usage is TRBV27 and J usage is TRBJ1-6; possibly TRBD1 for D (5 bases). V shed 4 bases and J shed 7 bases, with 14 bases lying between them. Germline assignment: CDR1 MNHEY and CDR2 SMNVEV (reference sequence). The length of the CDR3 is 15 residues. DNA for the CDR3: TGTGCCAGCAGTTCCCAAGACAGTCAGAATTCACCCCTCCACTTT. Translation gives CASSSQDSQNSPLHF.

The chain carries TRBV24-1 and TRBJ1-2; D call uncertain. The V and J ends lost 6 bases and 8 bases respectively, with 9 bases between them. The V gene's germline CDR1 is KGHDR and CDR2 SFDVKD. The CDR3 is 11 amino acids. The CDR3 sequence is CATSPGYGYTF. The DNA for the CDR3 is TGTGCCACCAGTCCGGGGTACGGCTACACCTTC.

The gene calls are TRBV7-2 and TRBJ2-5, with D maybe TRBD1 (6 bases). V was pared by 5 bases and J by 0 bases, with 13 bases between. The germline gives CDR1 SGHTA, CDR2 FQGNSA. The CDR3 is 15 residues long. The CDR3 is CASSPHRDNQETQYF. CDR3 bases: TGTGCCAGCAGCCCCCACCGGGACAACCAAGAGACCCAGTACTTC.

The chain joins TRBV30 to TRBJ2-7; 8 nucleotides line up with TRBD1. Germline CDR1 and CDR2: GTSNPN and SVGIG (reference sequence). Germline trimming cut 4 bases from V and 3 bases from J; bases unmatched to any gene: 8. This CDR3 contains 14 residues. As DNA, the CDR3 is TGTGCCTGGAAACCGTTGACAGGGGACTACGAGCAGTACTTC. Its translation: CAWKPLTGDYEQYF.

Only a few counts were recorded for this clone. The genes are TRBV4-1 and TRBJ2-1; 7 bases are a match to TRBD1. With 1 base clipped from V and 2 bases from J, the junction kept 14 bases outside the gene matches. Germline loops: CDR1 MGHRA, CDR2 YSYEKL. CDR3 length equals 19 residues. The CDR3 loop is CASSQALFNLGTAYNEQFF. Here the CDR3 DNA reads TGCGCCAGCAGCCAAGCCCTATTCAACCTCGGGACAGCCTACAATGAGCAGTTCTTC.

This chain uses TRBV10-3 with TRBJ1-2; D is ambiguous. This CDR3 is 13 amino acids long. The V end was cut by 4 bases, the J end by 4 bases, with 10 bases between. CDR1 and CDR2 from the germline V gene are ENHRY and SYGVKD. CDR3 sequence (DNA): TGTGCCATCAGTGCCGGAGGAATCTATGGCTACACCTTC. Its translation: CAISAGGIYGYTF.

This chain uses TRBV29-1 with TRBJ2-7, with 9 bases lining up with TRBD1. CDR1 is SQVTM, CDR2 ANQGSEA, per germline. This CDR3 contains 16 residues. The J segment lost 2 bases and the V segment lost 5 bases, leaving 13 bases of the junction unmatched. CDR3 DNA sequence: TGCAGCGTTCGACGAGGGACAGGGATAGGAACCTACGAGCAGTACTTC. Translating it yields CSVRRGTGIGTYEQYF.

The rearrangement joins TRBV28 to TRBJ2-7; D is unclear. This CDR3 contains 12 residues. Germline loops: CDR1 MDHEN, CDR2 SYDVKM. V dropped 6 bases and J dropped 2 bases, with 8 bases sitting between them. The CDR3 sequence is CASSLYPYEQYF. Here the CDR3 DNA reads TGTGCCAGCAGCCTGTATCCCTACGAGCAGTACTTC.

This clone came up once. Here the CDR3 DNA reads TGTGCCAGCAGCCAAGCCGGGGACAGGGGCTACGAGCAGTACTTC. Its translation is CASSQAGDRGYEQYF. This rearrangement joins TRBV3-1 (or the pseudogene TRBV3-2) to TRBJ2-7; 10 nucleotides agree with TRBD1. There are 15 residues in the CDR3. J lost 3 bases, V lost 1 base, and 3 bases had no gene match. Germline CDR1 LGHDT, CDR2 YNNKEL (reference sequence).